The T cell receptor beta chain described here comes from a study of T cell responses to AZD1222 COVID-19 vaccine. Profiling relied on immunoSEQ multiplex PCR, and the TCRdb table lists in-frame clones only, not all of them. In the table there are 100,000 to 150,000 clones, approximately 90% of which are singletons. This material consisted of peripheral blood, taken on day 0 of AZD1222 vaccination. The sequence derives from an adult in good health.

CDR3 bases: TGTGCCACCAGCAGAGAGTCGATTCCCTACGAGCAGTACTTC. This gives the protein CATSRESIPYEQYF. The chain combines TRBV15 with TRBJ2-7; D not certain. Germline-derived CDR1 and CDR2 are LNHNV and YYDKDF (reference sequence). V was shortened by 0 bases and J by 2 bases, with 8 bases between the two germline ends. The CDR3 runs 14 residues.